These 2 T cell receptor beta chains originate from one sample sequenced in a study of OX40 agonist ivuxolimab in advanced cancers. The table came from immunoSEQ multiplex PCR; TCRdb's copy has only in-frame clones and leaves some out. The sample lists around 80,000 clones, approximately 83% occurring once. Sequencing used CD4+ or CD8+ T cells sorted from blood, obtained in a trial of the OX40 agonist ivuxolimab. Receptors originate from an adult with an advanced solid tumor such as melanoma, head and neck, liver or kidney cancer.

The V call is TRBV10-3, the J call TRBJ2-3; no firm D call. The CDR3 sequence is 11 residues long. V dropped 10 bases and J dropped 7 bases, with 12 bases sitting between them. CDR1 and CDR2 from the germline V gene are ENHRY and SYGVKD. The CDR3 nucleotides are TGTGCCACGCAAGGTTTGAATACGCAGTATTTT. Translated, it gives CATQGLNTQYF.

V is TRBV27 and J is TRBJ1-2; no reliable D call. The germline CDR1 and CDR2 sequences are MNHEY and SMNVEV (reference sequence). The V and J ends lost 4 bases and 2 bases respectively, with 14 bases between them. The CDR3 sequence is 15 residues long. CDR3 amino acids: CASSSGYRVNYGYTF. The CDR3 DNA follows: TGTGCCAGCAGTTCCGGGTACCGGGTAAACTATGGCTACACCTTC.